The clone carrying this TCR beta chain was seen more than once but under ten times. Its antigen is as yet unknown. The TCRbeta library incorporated unique molecular identifiers. TCRdb redid the calling of the PCR reads with MiXCR, one entry per CDR3 protein. This table holds 90,000 to 150,000 distinct CDR3 sequences, roughly 24% found once. This CDR3 contains 15 residues. Per the germline V gene, CDR1 is MNHEY and CDR2 is SMNVEV (reference sequence). V gave up 3 bases and J gave up 0 bases, with 10 bases separating them. The entry originates in a study of T-cell reconstitution after alpha-beta-depleted transplantation in children. General study results and limits: Some patients' high day-60 TCRbeta diversity was attributed to recipient cells surviving conditioning. Reports say that about two months after transplant, the alpha-beta T cells came out of several hundred graft clones that had expanded.

This sequence was found in a male patient under 10 years old who had a stem cell transplant for chronic granulomatous disease, so the T cells may come from the graft donor. This material consisted of PBMCs, mostly from graft donor cells, taken 180 days after TCRalphabeta/CD19-depleted stem cell transplant. The gene calls are TRBV27 and TRBJ2-3; D uncertain. The CDR3 DNA reads TGTGCCAGCAGTTTCAGTGAATTGAGCACAGATACGCAGTATTTT. Its translation: CASSFSELSTDTQYF.